One and the same sample provided the 25 T cell receptor beta chains below, sequenced in a study of regulatory T cells in long-lasting Graves disease. Sample time point: newly diagnosed GD, antithyroid drugs for less than 3 months. From RNA extracted from PBMCs, the TCR library was made. Investigators prepared the TCR beta libraries by applying iRepertoire HTBI primers and Arm-PCR of CDR3 regions. TCRdb ran MiXCR on the multiplex PCR reads and lists one entry per CDR3 protein. The sample includes around 450,000 distinct CDR3 sequences, 15% to 20% of them seen just once. The data were also submitted as part of a second study, on T cells in Graves' hyperthyroidism and ophthalmopathy.

The specimen was peripheral blood mononuclear cells (PBMCs), collected at new diagnosis, from a patient treated with antithyroid drugs. These TCRs come from a man aged 40-49 years with Graves disease.

This clonotype was counted only a few times. This chain connects TRBV7-9 to TRBJ2-3; TRBD1 matches 11 bases. Germline CDR1 SEHNR, CDR2 FQNEAQ (reference sequence). V was pared by 5 bases and J by 6 bases, with 10 bases of the junction left unmatched. The CDR3 is 16 residues long. Here the CDR3 DNA reads TGTGCCAGCAGCCCAACGAGGGACAGGGGGTCGGATACGCAGTATTTT. Its protein product is CASSPTRDRGSDTQYF.

This clonotype showed up just a few times. The V call is TRBV20-1, the J call TRBJ2-5, with TRBD2 identical over 7 bases. The CDR3 sequence is 11 residues long. V shed 6 bases and J 4 bases; nucleotides not matched to a gene: 2. Per germline, CDR1 DFQATT and CDR2 SNEGSKA (reference sequence). The CDR3 bases are TGCAGTGCGGGGAGGGGAGAGACCCAGTACTTC. Translating gives CSAGRGETQYF.

There are many counts of this clonotype. The chain couples TRBV28 to TRBJ2-7; D gene unclear. The CDR3 is made up of 12 amino acids. Germline V lookup: CDR1 MDHEN, CDR2 SYDVKM. V dropped 5 bases and J dropped 6 bases, with 11 bases sitting between them. CDR3 region: CASSRVQLEQYF. Written as DNA, the CDR3 is TGTGCCAGCAGTAGGGTCCAACTCGAGCAGTACTTC.

CDR3 in DNA: TGTGCCAGCTGGACAGCCTACAATGAGCAGTTCTTC. Translating it yields CASWTAYNEQFF. This rearrangement joins TRBV6-1 to TRBJ2-1; D is possibly TRBD1 (6 bases). CDR1 MNHNS and CDR2 SASEGT come from the germline V gene. V lost 8 bases and J lost 2, with 7 bases in between. The CDR3 totals 12 residues.

This clonotype occurred many times. CDR3 sequence reads: CASSPLAGAFNEQFF. The DNA for the CDR3 is TGTGCCAGCAGTCCACTAGCGGGAGCTTTCAATGAGCAGTTCTTC. The chain recombines TRBV2 with TRBJ2-1; 11 nucleotides align to TRBD2. Germline V gives CDR1 SNHLY, CDR2 FYNNEI. The CDR3 has 15 amino acids. V was pared by 5 bases and J by 6 bases, with 6 bases of the junction left unmatched.

CDR3 DNA: TGTGCCAGCAGTTTCTCCGGGACAGGCTCGTCGCGCCAGCATTTT. Its protein product is CASSFSGTGSSRQHF. J is TRBJ1-5 and V is TRBV12-3 or TRBV12-4; TRBD1 agrees at 8 bases. This CDR3 has 15 amino acids. V was clipped by 3 bases and J by 12 bases; unmatched bases: 13.

This clonotype has just a few counts. V gene TRBV6-1 combines with J gene TRBJ2-1, with 12 bases that match TRBD2. The length of the CDR3 is 13 residues. CDR1 and CDR2 from the germline V gene are MNHNS and SASEGT. The junction had 3 bases not matched to a gene; V was cut back by 6 bases and J by 9 bases. The CDR3 DNA follows: TGTGCCAGCAGGACTAGCGGGAGCTTTGAGCAGTTCTTC. Encoded protein: CASRTSGSFEQFF.

This clonotype occurred many times. The chain links TRBV24-1 to TRBJ1-1; 7 bases align to TRBD1. The V gene end was trimmed by 2 bases and the J gene end by 8 bases; junction bases not matched to a gene: 1. The CDR3 spans 12 residues. CDR1 is KGHDR, CDR2 SFDVKD, per germline. CDR3 amino acids: CATSDSTGEAFF. The CDR3 bases are TGTGCCACCAGTGATTCGACAGGGGAAGCTTTCTTT.

This clonotype was observed many times. The V and J genes are TRBV18 and TRBJ2-7, with D possibly called TRBD1 or TRBD2 (5 bases each). From germline, CDR1 is KGHSH and CDR2 LQKENI. Trimming shortened V by 3 bases and J by 3 bases, and 18 bases separated the two germline ends. The CDR3 runs 16 residues. In DNA, the CDR3 is TGTGCCAGCTCACCGATGGGGGTTGAGAGGTTCTACGAGCAGTACTTC. This gives the protein CASSPMGVERFYEQYF. The full variable domain, its missing parts supplied by reference TRBV18 and TRBJ2-7, is NAGVMQNPRHLVRRRGQEARLRCSPMKGHSHVYWYRQLPEEGLKFMVYLQKENIIDESGMPKERFSAEFPKEGPSILRIQQVVRGDSAAYFCASSPMGVERFYEQYFGPGTRLTVT.

This clonotype was counted ten times or more. The chain couples TRBV4-1 to TRBJ1-2; 7 positions match TRBD1. Trimming at V came to 0 bases and at J to 2 bases, leaving 6 bases not matched to a gene. CDR1 MGHRA and CDR2 YSYEKL come from the germline V gene. The CDR3 is made up of 16 amino acids. CDR3 sequence (DNA): TGCGCCAGCAGCCAAGATCTCACAGGGGCAAACTATGGCTACACCTTC. Translating it yields CASSQDLTGANYGYTF.

This clonotype was seen many times. The chain is built from TRBV5-4 and TRBJ2-7, with D tentatively TRBD1 (5 bases). The germline CDR1 and CDR2 sequences are SGHNT and YYREEE (reference sequence). V shed 4 bases and J shed 1 base, with 9 bases lying between them. The CDR3 loop spans 13 amino acids. CDR3 DNA: TGTGCCAGCAGCCCTCGACAGTCCTACGAGCAGTACTTC. Amino acids: CASSPRQSYEQYF.

This clonotype has only a few counts. The chain has TRBV10-3 and TRBJ1-5; D perhaps matches TRBD1 (5 bases). Trimming cost V 10 bases and J 4 bases, with 14 bases left between them. CDR1 is ENHRY, CDR2 SYGVKD, per germline. The CDR3 is 13 residues long. CDR3 coding DNA: TGTGCCACCAAGGGGCGAGTTAATCAGCCCCAGCATTTT. Encoded protein: CATKGRVNQPQHF.

The gene calls are TRBV27 and TRBJ2-7; 8 nucleotides match TRBD1. This CDR3 comprises 15 residues. Per germline, CDR1 MNHEY and CDR2 SMNVEV (reference sequence). V shed 1 base, J shed 0 bases, and the junction held 2 bases outside the gene matches. CDR3 sequence: CASSLWTGISYEQYF. CDR3 in DNA: TGTGCCAGCAGTTTATGGACAGGGATCTCCTACGAGCAGTACTTC.

A few counts support this clonotype. V gene TRBV11-3 combines with J gene TRBJ1-1, with 9 bases fitting TRBD1. The germline V gene encodes CDR1 SGHNT and CDR2 YENEEA. This CDR3 is built from 15 residues. The V and J ends lost 5 bases and 5 bases, in that order; junction bases with no gene match: 9. The CDR3: CASSPTGQGRTEAFF. The CDR3 coding sequence is TGTGCCAGCAGCCCGACTGGACAGGGGAGAACTGAAGCTTTCTTT.

This clonotype was detected only a few times. The chain joins TRBV19 to TRBJ1-4; D is uncertain. The CDR3 loop spans 16 amino acids. V was cut by 7 bases and J by 4 bases, with 19 bases left in between. The germline CDR1 and CDR2 sequences are LNHDA and SQIVND (reference sequence). The CDR3 coding sequence is TGTGCCAGTACCTCGTATCGGGCAGGACGTAATGAAAAACTGTTTTTT. Translated: CASTSYRAGRNEKLFF.

This clonotype was recorded many times. The chain links TRBV20-1 to TRBJ2-3, with D possibly being TRBD2 (6 bases). V was cut by 0 bases and J by 8 bases, with 12 bases left in between. CDR1 is DFQATT and CDR2 is SNEGSKA in the germline V gene (reference sequence). The CDR3 extends over 13 amino acids. CDR3 sequence reads: CSAREEGGRTQYF. The CDR3 DNA sequence: TGCAGTGCTAGAGAGGAGGGAGGTCGTACGCAGTATTTT.

The chain uses TRBV6-1 and TRBJ1-5, with D unresolved. With 2 bases removed from V and 0 bases from J, the gap between germline ends came to 11 bases. Germline CDR1 is MNHNS and CDR2 is SASEGT. The CDR3 is made up of 16 amino acids. This chain's CDR3 is CASSETSIYSNQPQHF. The CDR3 region has the DNA TGTGCCAGCAGTGAAACTAGTATCTATAGCAATCAGCCCCAGCATTTT.

This clonotype showed up many times. The gene calls are TRBV11-2 and TRBJ2-1; a possible D gene is TRBD2 (6 bases). The CDR3 spans 15 residues. The V end lost 5 bases, the J end lost 6 bases, and 17 bases lay between the germline ends. Germline CDR1 reads SGHAT; CDR2 reads FQNNGV. This CDR3 reads CASSARDLGANEQFF. CDR3 in DNA: TGTGCCAGCAGCGCCCGGGACTTAGGGGCCAATGAGCAGTTCTTC.

This clonotype turned up a few times. This chain links TRBV5-6 with TRBJ2-1; the match to TRBD2 covers 9 bases. This CDR3 is built from 15 residues. J gave up 4 bases and V 2 bases, and 4 bases lay outside the gene matches. Germline V CDR1 and CDR2: SGHDT, YYEEEE. This chain's CDR3 is CASSFQTSGYNEQFF. The CDR3 DNA sequence: TGTGCCAGCAGCTTCCAGACTAGCGGTTACAATGAGCAGTTCTTC.

This clonotype appeared many times. This rearrangement joins TRBV20-1 to TRBJ1-5; D is ambiguous. With 6 bases removed from V and 6 bases from J, the gap between germline ends came to 15 bases. This CDR3 is built from 13 residues. The germline gives CDR1 DFQATT, CDR2 SNEGSKA (reference sequence). CDR3 bases: TGCAGTGCCAGAATGACGGTGGGTCAGCCCCAGCATTTT. Amino acids: CSARMTVGQPQHF.

This clonotype has a handful of counts. The genes are TRBV24-1 and TRBJ2-1; D is ambiguous. Germline CDR1 reads KGHDR; CDR2 reads SFDVKD. This CDR3 has 14 residues. V was shortened by 3 bases and J by 7 bases, with 12 bases between the two germline ends. The CDR3 bases are TGTGCCACCAGTGATCCCGGACGCCTGAATGAGCAGTTCTTC. Its protein product is CATSDPGRLNEQFF.

A few counts support this clonotype. This sequence joins TRBV24-1 and TRBJ2-3, with 8 bases identical to TRBD2. The CDR3 runs 16 residues. Losses at the gene ends were 3 bases for V and 1 base for J; bases not matched to a gene: 5. Per the germline V gene, CDR1 is KGHDR and CDR2 is SFDVKD. The DNA for the CDR3 is TGTGCCACCAGTGATCCCGCAGCGGGAGGCACAGATACGCAGTATTTT. It encodes CATSDPAAGGTDTQYF.

The rearrangement links TRBV27 to TRBJ2-4; tentative D call: TRBD2 (5 bases). Germline CDR1 MNHEY, CDR2 SMNVEV (reference sequence). V shed 5 bases and J shed 7 bases, with 12 bases lying between them. The CDR3 has 13 amino acids. The CDR3 region is CASSRTPVNIQYF. The CDR3 DNA reads TGTGCCAGCAGTCGGACTCCCGTTAACATTCAGTACTTC.

This clonotype was counted at least ten times. The V call is TRBV6-2 or TRBV6-3, the J call TRBJ1-1; 10 bases are shared with TRBD1. CDR1 and CDR2 (germline): MNHEY, SVGEGT. The CDR3 is 16 residues long. The ends lost 0 bases at V and 3 bases at J; junction bases unmatched: 4. The CDR3 bases are TGTGCCAGCAGTTACTCCCGGGACAGGGGAGACACTGAAGCTTTCTTT. This gives the protein CASSYSRDRGDTEAFF.

This clonotype was detected many times. The gene calls are TRBV2 and TRBJ1-3; maybe TRBD1 (5 bases). The V end was cut by 6 bases, the J end by 0 bases, with 12 bases between. The CDR3 extends over 15 amino acids. Germline V lookup: CDR1 SNHLY, CDR2 FYNNEI. The CDR3 loop reads CASRADNLSGNTIYF. CDR3 in DNA: TGTGCCAGCAGAGCGGACAACCTCTCTGGAAACACCATATATTTT. Combining the CDR3 with reference TRBV2 and TRBJ1-3 gives the whole variable domain EPEVTQTPSHQVTQMGQEVILRCVPISNHLYFYWYRQILGQKVEFLVSFYNNEISEKSEIFDDQFSVERPDGSNFTLKIRSTKLEDSAMYFCASRADNLSGNTIYFGEGSWLTVV.